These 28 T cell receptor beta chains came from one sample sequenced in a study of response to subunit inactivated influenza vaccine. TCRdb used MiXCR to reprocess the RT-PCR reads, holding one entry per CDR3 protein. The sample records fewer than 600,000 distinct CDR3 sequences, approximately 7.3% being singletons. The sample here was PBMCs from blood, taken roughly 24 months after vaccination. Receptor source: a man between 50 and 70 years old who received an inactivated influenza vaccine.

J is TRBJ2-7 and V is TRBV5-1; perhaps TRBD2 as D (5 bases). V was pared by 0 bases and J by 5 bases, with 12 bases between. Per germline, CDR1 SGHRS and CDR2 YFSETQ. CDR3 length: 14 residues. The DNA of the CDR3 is TGCGCCAGCAGCTTGGAAAGAGGGTCGGACGAGCAGTACTTC. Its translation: CASSLERGSDEQYF.

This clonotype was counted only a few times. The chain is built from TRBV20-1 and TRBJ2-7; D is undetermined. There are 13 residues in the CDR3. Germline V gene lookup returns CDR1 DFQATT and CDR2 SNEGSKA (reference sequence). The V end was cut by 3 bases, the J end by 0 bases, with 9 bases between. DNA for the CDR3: TGCAGTGCTAGGCACCCGAGCTCCTACGAGCAGTACTTC. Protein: CSARHPSSYEQYF.

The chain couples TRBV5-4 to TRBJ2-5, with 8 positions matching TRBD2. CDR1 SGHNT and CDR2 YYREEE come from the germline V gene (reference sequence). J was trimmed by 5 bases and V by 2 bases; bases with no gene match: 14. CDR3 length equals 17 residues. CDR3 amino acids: CASSFWLGTGRAETQYF. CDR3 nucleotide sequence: TGTGCCAGCAGCTTTTGGCTAGGGACCGGGAGGGCGGAGACCCAGTACTTC.

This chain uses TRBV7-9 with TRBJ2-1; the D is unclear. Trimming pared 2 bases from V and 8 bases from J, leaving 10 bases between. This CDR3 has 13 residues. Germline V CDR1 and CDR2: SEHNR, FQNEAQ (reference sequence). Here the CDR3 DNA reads TGTGCCAGCAGCTTACCACCCCTCGATGAGCAGTTCTTC. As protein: CASSLPPLDEQFF.

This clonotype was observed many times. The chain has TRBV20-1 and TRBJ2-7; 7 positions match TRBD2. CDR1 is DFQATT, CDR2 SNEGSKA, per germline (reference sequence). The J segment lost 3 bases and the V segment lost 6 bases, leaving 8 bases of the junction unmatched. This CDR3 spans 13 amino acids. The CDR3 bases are TGCAGTGCGTGGGACTACGGCGGCTACGAGCAGTACTTC. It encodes CSAWDYGGYEQYF.

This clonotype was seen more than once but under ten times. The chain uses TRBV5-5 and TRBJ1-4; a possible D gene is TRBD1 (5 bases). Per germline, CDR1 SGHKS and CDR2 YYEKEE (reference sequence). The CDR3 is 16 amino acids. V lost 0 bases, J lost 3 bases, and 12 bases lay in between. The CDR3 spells CASSLVGEAANEKLFF. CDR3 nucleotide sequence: TGTGCCAGCAGCTTGGTGGGGGAGGCGGCTAATGAAAAACTGTTTTTT.

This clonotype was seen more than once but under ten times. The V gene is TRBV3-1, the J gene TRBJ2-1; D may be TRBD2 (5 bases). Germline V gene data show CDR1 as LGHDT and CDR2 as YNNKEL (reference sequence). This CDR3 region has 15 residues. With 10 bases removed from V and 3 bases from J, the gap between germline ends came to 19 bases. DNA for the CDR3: TGTGCCATCTCGACCGGGCTAGCCGACTACAATGAGCAGTTCTTC. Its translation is CAISTGLADYNEQFF.

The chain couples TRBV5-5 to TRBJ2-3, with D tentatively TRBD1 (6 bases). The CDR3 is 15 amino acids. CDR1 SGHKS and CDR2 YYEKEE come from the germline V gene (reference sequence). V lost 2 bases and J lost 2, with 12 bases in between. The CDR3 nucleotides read TGTGCCAGCAGCTTAAGTGGACAGCTCACAGATACGCAGTATTTT. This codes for CASSLSGQLTDTQYF. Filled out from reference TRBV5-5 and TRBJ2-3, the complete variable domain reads DAGVTQSPTHLIKTRGQQVTLRCSPISGHKSVSWYQQVLGQGPQFIFQYYEKEERGRGNFPDRFSARQFPNYSSELNVNALLLGDSALYLCASSLSGQLTDTQYFGPGTRLTVL.

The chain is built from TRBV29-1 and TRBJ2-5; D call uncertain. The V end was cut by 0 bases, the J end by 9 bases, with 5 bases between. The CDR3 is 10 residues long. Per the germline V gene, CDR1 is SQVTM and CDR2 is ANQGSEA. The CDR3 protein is CSVEELSQYF. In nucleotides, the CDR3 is TGCAGCGTTGAAGAGCTGTCCCAGTACTTC.

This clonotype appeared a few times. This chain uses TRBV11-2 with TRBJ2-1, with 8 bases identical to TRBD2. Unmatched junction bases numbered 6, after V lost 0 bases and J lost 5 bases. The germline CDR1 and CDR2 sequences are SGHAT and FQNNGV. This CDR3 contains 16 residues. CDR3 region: CASSLDSSGRHNEQFF. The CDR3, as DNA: TGTGCCAGCAGCTTAGATTCTAGCGGGCGACACAATGAGCAGTTCTTC.

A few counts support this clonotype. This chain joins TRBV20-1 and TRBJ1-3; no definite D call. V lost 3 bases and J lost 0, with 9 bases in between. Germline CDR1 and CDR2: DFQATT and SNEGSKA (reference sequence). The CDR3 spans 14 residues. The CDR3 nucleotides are TGCAGTGCTAGCCCCGCGAGCTCTGGAAACACCATATATTTT. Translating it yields CSASPASSGNTIYF.

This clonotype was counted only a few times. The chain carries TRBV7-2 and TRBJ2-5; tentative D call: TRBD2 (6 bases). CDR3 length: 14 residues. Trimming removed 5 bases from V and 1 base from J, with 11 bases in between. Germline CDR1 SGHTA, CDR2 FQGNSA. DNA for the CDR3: TGTGCCAGCAGCCAACGGACTACCCAAGAGACCCAGTACTTC. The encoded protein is CASSQRTTQETQYF.

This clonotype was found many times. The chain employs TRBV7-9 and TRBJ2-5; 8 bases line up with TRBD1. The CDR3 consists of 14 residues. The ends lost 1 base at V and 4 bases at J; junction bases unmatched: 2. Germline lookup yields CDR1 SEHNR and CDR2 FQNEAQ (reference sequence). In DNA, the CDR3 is TGTGCCAGCAGCTTAGGCAGGGGGCCAGAGACCCAGTACTTC. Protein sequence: CASSLGRGPETQYF.

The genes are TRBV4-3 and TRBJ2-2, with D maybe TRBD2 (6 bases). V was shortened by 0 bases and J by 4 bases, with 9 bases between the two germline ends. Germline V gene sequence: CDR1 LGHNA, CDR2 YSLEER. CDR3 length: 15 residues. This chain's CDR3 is CASSQDGTLTGELFF. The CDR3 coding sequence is TGCGCCAGCAGCCAAGATGGGACTCTCACCGGGGAGCTGTTTTTT.

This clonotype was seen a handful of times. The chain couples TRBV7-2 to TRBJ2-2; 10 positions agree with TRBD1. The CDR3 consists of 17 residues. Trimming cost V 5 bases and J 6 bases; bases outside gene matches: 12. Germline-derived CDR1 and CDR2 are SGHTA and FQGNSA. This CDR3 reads CASSISTGTGVAGELFF. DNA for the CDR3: TGTGCCAGCAGCATTAGCACCGGGACAGGGGTAGCCGGGGAGCTGTTTTTT. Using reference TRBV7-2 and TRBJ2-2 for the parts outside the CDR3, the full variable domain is GAGVSQSPSNKVTEKGKDVELRCDPISGHTALYWYRQSLGQGLEFLIYFQGNSAPDKSGLPSDRFSAERTGGSVSTLTIQRTQQEDSAVYLCASSISTGTGVAGELFFGEGSRLTVL.

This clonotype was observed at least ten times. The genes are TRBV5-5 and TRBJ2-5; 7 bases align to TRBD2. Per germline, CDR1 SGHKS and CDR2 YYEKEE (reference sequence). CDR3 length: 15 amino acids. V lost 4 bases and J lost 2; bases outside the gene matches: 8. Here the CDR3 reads CASSQAGVGQETQYF. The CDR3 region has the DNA TGTGCCAGCAGCCAGGCGGGGGTGGGGCAAGAGACCCAGTACTTC.

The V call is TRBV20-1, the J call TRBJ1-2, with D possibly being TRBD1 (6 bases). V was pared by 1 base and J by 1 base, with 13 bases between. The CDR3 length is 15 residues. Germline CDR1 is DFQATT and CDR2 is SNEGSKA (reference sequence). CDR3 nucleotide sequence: TGCAGTGCTAGAGGGGGAGGGGGGGGTAACTATGGCTACACCTTC. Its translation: CSARGGGGGNYGYTF.

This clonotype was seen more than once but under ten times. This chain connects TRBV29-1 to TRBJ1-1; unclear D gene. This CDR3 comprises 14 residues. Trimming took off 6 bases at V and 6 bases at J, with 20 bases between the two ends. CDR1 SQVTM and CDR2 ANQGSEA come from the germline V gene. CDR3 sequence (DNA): TGCAGCGTCGACACCCCCGGGCCAGTCCCTGAAGCTTTCTTT. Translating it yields CSVDTPGPVPEAFF.

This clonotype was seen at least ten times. CDR3 amino acids: CASSLVGTAGNTIYF. The CDR3, as DNA: TGTGCCAGCAGCTTAGTTGGGACCGCTGGAAACACCATATATTTT. The rearrangement joins TRBV7-2 to TRBJ1-3; perhaps TRBD1 as D (5 bases). This CDR3 spans 15 amino acids. Germline values: CDR1 SGHTA, CDR2 FQGNSA. V dropped 1 base and J dropped 2 bases, with 9 bases sitting between them.

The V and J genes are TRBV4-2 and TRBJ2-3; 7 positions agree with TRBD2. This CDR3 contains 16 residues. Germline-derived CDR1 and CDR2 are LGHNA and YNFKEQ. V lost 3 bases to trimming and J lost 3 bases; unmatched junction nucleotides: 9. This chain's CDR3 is CASSHQARGWTDTQYF. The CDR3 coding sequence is TGTGCCAGCAGCCACCAGGCGCGGGGGTGGACAGATACGCAGTATTTT.

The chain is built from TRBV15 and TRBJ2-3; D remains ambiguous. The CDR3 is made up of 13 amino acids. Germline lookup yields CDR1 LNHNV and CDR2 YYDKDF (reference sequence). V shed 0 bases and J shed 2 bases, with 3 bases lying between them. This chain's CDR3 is CATSRDTTDTQYF. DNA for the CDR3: TGTGCCACCAGCAGAGACACCACAGATACGCAGTATTTT. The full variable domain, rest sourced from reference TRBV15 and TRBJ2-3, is DAMVIQNPRYQVTQFGKPVTLSCSQTLNHNVMYWYQQKSSQAPKLLFHYYDKDFNNEADTPDNFQSRRPNTSFCFLDIRSPGLGDTAMYLCATSRDTTDTQYFGPGTRLTVL.

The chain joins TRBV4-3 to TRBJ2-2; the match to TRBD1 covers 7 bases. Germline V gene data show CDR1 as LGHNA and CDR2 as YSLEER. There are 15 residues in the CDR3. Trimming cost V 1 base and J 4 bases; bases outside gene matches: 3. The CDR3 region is CASSQGYRGTGELFF. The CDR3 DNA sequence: TGCGCCAGCAGCCAAGGTTACAGGGGCACCGGGGAGCTGTTTTTT.

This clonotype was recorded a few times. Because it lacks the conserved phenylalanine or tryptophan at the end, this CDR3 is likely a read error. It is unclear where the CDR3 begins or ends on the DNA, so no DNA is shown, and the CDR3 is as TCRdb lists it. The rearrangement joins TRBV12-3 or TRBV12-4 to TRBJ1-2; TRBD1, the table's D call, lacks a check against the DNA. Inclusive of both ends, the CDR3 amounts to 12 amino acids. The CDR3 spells CASSADAGAAMI.

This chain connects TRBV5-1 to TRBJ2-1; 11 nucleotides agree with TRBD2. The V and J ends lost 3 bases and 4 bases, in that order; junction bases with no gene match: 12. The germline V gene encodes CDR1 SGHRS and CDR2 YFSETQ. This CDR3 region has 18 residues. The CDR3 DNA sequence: TGCGCCAGCAGCTACTCTAGCGGGGGGCCTACCCTATACAATGAGCAGTTCTTC. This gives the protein CASSYSSGGPTLYNEQFF.

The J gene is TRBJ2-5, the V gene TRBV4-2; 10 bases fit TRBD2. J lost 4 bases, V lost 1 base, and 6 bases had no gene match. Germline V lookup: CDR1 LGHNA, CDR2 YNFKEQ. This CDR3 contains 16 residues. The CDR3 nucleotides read TGTGCCAGCAGCCAAGGGCAGCTAGCGGGAGTAGAGACCCAGTACTTC. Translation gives CASSQGQLAGVETQYF.

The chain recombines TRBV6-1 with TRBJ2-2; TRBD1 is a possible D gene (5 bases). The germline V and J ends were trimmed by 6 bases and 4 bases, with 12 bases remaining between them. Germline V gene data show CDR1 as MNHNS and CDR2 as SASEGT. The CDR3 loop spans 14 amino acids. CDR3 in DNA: TGTGCCAGCAGAAAGCAGGGATCCACCGGGGAGCTGTTTTTT. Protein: CASRKQGSTGELFF.

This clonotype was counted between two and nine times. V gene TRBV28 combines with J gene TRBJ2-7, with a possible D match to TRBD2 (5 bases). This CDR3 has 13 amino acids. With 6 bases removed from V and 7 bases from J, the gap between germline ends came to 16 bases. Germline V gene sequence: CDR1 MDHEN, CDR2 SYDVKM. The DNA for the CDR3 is TGTGCCAGCAGATCCCTAGCTGCGGTGGAGCAGTACTTC. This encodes CASRSLAAVEQYF.

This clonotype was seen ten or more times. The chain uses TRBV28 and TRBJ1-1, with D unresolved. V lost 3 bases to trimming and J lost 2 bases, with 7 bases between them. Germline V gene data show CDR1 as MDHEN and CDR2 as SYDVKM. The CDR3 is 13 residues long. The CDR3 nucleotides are TGTGCCAGCAGTTTTCCCCAAAACACTGAAGCTTTCTTT. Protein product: CASSFPQNTEAFF.